Shown below are 16 T cell receptor beta chains from a single sample sequenced in a study of cytomegalovirus exposure and HLA in healthy donors (dated by TCRdb to 2016 to 2017). Libraries were constructed by the immunoSEQ multiplex PCR assay. For the multiplex PCR, a mixture combining 60 forward primers for TCR Vbeta segments and 13 reverse primers for TCR Jbeta segments was used. TCRdb mirrors the immuneACCESS table, restricted to in-frame sequences. Some clones are absent from its copies; in checked studies, under half trace to an unresolved V gene, and the reason for the others is unknown. A total of fewer than 150,000 clones appear in this sample, roughly 70% of them only once. The top ten constitute roughly 3% of the sample. The sample was PBMCs. Source of these receptors: a man aged 25 to 40 in good health and CMV-seronegative.

The chain joins TRBV7-3 to TRBJ2-1; tentative D call: TRBD1 (6 bases). The CDR3 length is 14 residues. The germline gives CDR1 SGHTA, CDR2 FQGTGA. Trimming took 5 bases from V and 5 from J, leaving 13 bases between them. The CDR3 loop is CASSVNRDHNEQFF. The CDR3 DNA reads TGTGCCAGCAGCGTAAACAGGGACCACAATGAGCAGTTCTTC.

In DNA, the CDR3 is TGTGCCAGCAGTGAACCCCCCTCGGAGACCCAGTACTTC. Protein: CASSEPPSETQYF. The V and J genes are TRBV6-1 and TRBJ2-5; D remains ambiguous. V shed 2 bases and J shed 5 bases, with 9 bases lying between them. CDR1 is MNHNS, CDR2 SASEGT, per germline. The CDR3 runs 13 residues.

Only one count was recorded for this clone. The chain couples TRBV30 to TRBJ2-7; TRBD2 matches 12 bases. The CDR3 extends over 15 amino acids. Germline V gene lookup returns CDR1 GTSNPN and CDR2 SVGIG (reference sequence). V trimming: 0 bases; J trimming: 7 bases; junction bases outside the gene matches: 7. CDR3 region: CAWSVNGLAGLEQYF. As DNA, the CDR3 is TGTGCCTGGAGTGTGAATGGACTAGCGGGGTTAGAGCAGTACTTC.

This chain uses TRBV29-1 with TRBJ1-2; weak D call: TRBD1 (6 bases). Germline-derived CDR1 and CDR2 are SQVTM and ANQGSEA. The CDR3 totals 13 residues. Trimming left V 4 bases short and J 5 bases short, with 14 bases between. CDR3 loop: CSVGQGQGYGYTF. Here the CDR3 DNA reads TGCAGCGTTGGGCAAGGGCAGGGGTATGGCTACACCTTC.

The chain employs TRBV19 and TRBJ2-3; 12 bases align to TRBD2. Trimming at V came to 4 bases and at J to 2 bases, leaving 4 bases not matched to a gene. The CDR3 runs 16 residues. Germline CDR1 LNHDA, CDR2 SQIVND (reference sequence). The CDR3 bases are TGTGCCAGTAGTAACCGACTAGCGGGAGCCACAGATACGCAGTATTTT. Amino acid sequence: CASSNRLAGATDTQYF.

This clone was seen a single time. This chain links TRBV2 with TRBJ2-2; D is possibly TRBD1 (5 bases). V gave up 4 bases and J gave up 3 bases, with 12 bases separating them. Germline V gives CDR1 SNHLY, CDR2 FYNNEI. The CDR3 covers 15 residues. The DNA for the CDR3 is TGTGCCAGCAGTGGGAGTGCAGGGCACACCGGGGAGCTGTTTTTT. This sequence encodes CASSGSAGHTGELFF.

DNA for the CDR3: TGTGCCAGCAGCTTGGTCAGGGGCCACCAAGAGACCCAGTACTTC. It specifies CASSLVRGHQETQYF. J is TRBJ2-5 and V is TRBV7-3; possibly TRBD1 for D (6 bases). CDR1 and CDR2 from the germline V gene are SGHTA and FQGTGA. V lost 3 bases to trimming and J lost 0 bases, with 11 bases between them. The CDR3 is 15 residues long.

This clone was seen only a few times. The chain couples TRBV7-8 to TRBJ1-2; TRBD1 aligns across 8 bases. The V and J ends lost 0 bases and 7 bases, in that order; junction bases with no gene match: 16. Germline V CDR1 and CDR2: SGHVS, FQNEAQ. This CDR3 has 18 amino acids. The CDR3 here is CASSLAGRGREVLSGYTF. DNA of the CDR3: TGTGCCAGCAGCTTAGCAGGCAGGGGGCGCGAAGTGCTATCTGGCTACACCTTC.

The V call is TRBV5-1, the J call TRBJ2-3, with 10 bases matching TRBD2. CDR1 SGHRS and CDR2 YFSETQ come from the germline V gene. V trimming: 5 bases; J trimming: 5 bases; junction bases outside the gene matches: 5. The length of the CDR3 is 14 residues. This CDR3 reads CASSLAGVLDTQYF. DNA for the CDR3: TGCGCCAGCAGTCTAGCGGGAGTTTTAGATACGCAGTATTTT. Supplemented by reference TRBV5-1 and TRBJ2-3, the full variable domain reads KAGVTQTPRYLIKTRGQQVTLSCSPISGHRSVSWYQQTPGQGLQFLFEYFSETQRNKGNFPGRFSGRQFSNSRSEMNVSTLELGDSALYLCASSLAGVLDTQYFGPGTRLTVL.

This sequence joins TRBV30 and TRBJ1-3; a weak D match, TRBD1 (5 bases). This CDR3 is built from 14 residues. CDR1 and CDR2 (germline): GTSNPN, SVGIG (reference sequence). V lost 0 bases and J lost 0, with 6 bases in between. CDR3 bases: TGTGCCTGGAGTGTAGGACACTCTGGAAACACCATATATTTT. Translated, it gives CAWSVGHSGNTIYF.

The CDR3 protein is CASRIEGRSLFHFTGELFF. In DNA form, the CDR3 reads TGTGCCAGCAGAATAGAGGGTAGGAGCCTGTTTCATTTCACCGGGGAGCTGTTTTTT. The chain employs TRBV7-9 and TRBJ2-2; D possibly corresponds to TRBD2 (5 bases). V lost 6 bases and J lost 4, with 27 bases in between. CDR1 is SEHNR and CDR2 is FQNEAQ in the germline V gene (reference sequence). The CDR3 has 19 residues.

This clone occurred once. This chain joins TRBV2 and TRBJ1-4, with 10 bases aligning to TRBD1. The germline CDR1 and CDR2 sequences are SNHLY and FYNNEI. V gave up 4 bases and J gave up 8 bases; unmatched junction bases: 13. CDR3 length: 17 amino acids. CDR3 sequence: CASSAQPGQGIGEKLFF. The CDR3 nucleotides read TGTGCCAGCAGTGCCCAGCCGGGACAGGGGATTGGGGAAAAACTGTTTTTT.

This clone was seen a single time. The CDR3 nucleotides are TGTGCCAGCAGCCCAGGGGTGGACTACACCTTC. Its protein product is CASSPGVDYTF. This chain connects TRBV6-5 to TRBJ1-2; a possible D gene is TRBD1 (6 bases). Trimming took off 6 bases at V and 10 bases at J, with 12 bases between the two ends. Germline V CDR1 and CDR2: MNHEY, SVGAGI. The CDR3 length is 11 residues.

The chain is built from TRBV6-5 and TRBJ2-7; perhaps TRBD1 as D (5 bases). V was cut by 7 bases and J by 3 bases, with 19 bases left in between. The CDR3 covers 15 residues. Germline CDR1 and CDR2: MNHEY and SVGAGI. CDR3 in amino acids: CASTVGQGKVYEQYF. The CDR3 nucleotides read TGTGCCAGCACGGTGGGGCAGGGCAAGGTCTACGAGCAGTACTTC.

This clone was seen only a few times. The rearrangement uses TRBV27 and TRBJ1-1, with D tentatively TRBD1 (6 bases). The CDR3 is made up of 12 amino acids. The V end was cut by 5 bases, the J end by 4 bases, with 8 bases between. Germline-derived CDR1 and CDR2 are MNHEY and SMNVEV (reference sequence). In DNA form, the CDR3 reads TGTGCCAGCAGTGCGGACAGCACTGAAGCTTTCTTT. This translates into CASSADSTEAFF.

The chain's CDR3 is CAASAITISTTDTQYF. The CDR3 DNA reads as TGTGCCGCTAGCGCCATCACGATCTCAACCACAGATACGCAGTATTTT. This chain joins TRBV5-5 and TRBJ2-3; possibly TRBD2 for D (6 bases). Germline V lookup: CDR1 SGHKS, CDR2 YYEKEE (reference sequence). The CDR3 is made up of 16 amino acids. V shed 10 bases and J shed 2 bases, with 23 bases lying between them.